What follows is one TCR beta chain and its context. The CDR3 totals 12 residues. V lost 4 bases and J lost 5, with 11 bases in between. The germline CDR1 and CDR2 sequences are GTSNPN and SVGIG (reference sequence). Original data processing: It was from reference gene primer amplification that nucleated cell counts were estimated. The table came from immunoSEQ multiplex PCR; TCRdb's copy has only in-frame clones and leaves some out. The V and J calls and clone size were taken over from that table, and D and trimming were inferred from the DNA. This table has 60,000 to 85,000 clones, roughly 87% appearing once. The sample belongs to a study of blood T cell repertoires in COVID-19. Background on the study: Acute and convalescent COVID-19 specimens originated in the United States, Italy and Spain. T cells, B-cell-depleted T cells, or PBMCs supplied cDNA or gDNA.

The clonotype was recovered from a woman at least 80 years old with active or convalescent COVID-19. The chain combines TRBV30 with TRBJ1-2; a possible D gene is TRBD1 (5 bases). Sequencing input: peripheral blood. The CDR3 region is CAWKGLIYGYTF. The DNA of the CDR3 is TGTGCCTGGAAGGGACTCATTTATGGCTACACCTTC. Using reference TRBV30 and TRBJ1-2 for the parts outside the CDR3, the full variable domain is SQTIHQWPATLVQPVGSPLSLECTVEGTSNPNLYWYRQAAGRGLQLLFYSVGIGQISSEVPQNLSASRPQDRQFILSSKKLLLSDSGFYLCAWKGLIYGYTFGSGTRLTVV.